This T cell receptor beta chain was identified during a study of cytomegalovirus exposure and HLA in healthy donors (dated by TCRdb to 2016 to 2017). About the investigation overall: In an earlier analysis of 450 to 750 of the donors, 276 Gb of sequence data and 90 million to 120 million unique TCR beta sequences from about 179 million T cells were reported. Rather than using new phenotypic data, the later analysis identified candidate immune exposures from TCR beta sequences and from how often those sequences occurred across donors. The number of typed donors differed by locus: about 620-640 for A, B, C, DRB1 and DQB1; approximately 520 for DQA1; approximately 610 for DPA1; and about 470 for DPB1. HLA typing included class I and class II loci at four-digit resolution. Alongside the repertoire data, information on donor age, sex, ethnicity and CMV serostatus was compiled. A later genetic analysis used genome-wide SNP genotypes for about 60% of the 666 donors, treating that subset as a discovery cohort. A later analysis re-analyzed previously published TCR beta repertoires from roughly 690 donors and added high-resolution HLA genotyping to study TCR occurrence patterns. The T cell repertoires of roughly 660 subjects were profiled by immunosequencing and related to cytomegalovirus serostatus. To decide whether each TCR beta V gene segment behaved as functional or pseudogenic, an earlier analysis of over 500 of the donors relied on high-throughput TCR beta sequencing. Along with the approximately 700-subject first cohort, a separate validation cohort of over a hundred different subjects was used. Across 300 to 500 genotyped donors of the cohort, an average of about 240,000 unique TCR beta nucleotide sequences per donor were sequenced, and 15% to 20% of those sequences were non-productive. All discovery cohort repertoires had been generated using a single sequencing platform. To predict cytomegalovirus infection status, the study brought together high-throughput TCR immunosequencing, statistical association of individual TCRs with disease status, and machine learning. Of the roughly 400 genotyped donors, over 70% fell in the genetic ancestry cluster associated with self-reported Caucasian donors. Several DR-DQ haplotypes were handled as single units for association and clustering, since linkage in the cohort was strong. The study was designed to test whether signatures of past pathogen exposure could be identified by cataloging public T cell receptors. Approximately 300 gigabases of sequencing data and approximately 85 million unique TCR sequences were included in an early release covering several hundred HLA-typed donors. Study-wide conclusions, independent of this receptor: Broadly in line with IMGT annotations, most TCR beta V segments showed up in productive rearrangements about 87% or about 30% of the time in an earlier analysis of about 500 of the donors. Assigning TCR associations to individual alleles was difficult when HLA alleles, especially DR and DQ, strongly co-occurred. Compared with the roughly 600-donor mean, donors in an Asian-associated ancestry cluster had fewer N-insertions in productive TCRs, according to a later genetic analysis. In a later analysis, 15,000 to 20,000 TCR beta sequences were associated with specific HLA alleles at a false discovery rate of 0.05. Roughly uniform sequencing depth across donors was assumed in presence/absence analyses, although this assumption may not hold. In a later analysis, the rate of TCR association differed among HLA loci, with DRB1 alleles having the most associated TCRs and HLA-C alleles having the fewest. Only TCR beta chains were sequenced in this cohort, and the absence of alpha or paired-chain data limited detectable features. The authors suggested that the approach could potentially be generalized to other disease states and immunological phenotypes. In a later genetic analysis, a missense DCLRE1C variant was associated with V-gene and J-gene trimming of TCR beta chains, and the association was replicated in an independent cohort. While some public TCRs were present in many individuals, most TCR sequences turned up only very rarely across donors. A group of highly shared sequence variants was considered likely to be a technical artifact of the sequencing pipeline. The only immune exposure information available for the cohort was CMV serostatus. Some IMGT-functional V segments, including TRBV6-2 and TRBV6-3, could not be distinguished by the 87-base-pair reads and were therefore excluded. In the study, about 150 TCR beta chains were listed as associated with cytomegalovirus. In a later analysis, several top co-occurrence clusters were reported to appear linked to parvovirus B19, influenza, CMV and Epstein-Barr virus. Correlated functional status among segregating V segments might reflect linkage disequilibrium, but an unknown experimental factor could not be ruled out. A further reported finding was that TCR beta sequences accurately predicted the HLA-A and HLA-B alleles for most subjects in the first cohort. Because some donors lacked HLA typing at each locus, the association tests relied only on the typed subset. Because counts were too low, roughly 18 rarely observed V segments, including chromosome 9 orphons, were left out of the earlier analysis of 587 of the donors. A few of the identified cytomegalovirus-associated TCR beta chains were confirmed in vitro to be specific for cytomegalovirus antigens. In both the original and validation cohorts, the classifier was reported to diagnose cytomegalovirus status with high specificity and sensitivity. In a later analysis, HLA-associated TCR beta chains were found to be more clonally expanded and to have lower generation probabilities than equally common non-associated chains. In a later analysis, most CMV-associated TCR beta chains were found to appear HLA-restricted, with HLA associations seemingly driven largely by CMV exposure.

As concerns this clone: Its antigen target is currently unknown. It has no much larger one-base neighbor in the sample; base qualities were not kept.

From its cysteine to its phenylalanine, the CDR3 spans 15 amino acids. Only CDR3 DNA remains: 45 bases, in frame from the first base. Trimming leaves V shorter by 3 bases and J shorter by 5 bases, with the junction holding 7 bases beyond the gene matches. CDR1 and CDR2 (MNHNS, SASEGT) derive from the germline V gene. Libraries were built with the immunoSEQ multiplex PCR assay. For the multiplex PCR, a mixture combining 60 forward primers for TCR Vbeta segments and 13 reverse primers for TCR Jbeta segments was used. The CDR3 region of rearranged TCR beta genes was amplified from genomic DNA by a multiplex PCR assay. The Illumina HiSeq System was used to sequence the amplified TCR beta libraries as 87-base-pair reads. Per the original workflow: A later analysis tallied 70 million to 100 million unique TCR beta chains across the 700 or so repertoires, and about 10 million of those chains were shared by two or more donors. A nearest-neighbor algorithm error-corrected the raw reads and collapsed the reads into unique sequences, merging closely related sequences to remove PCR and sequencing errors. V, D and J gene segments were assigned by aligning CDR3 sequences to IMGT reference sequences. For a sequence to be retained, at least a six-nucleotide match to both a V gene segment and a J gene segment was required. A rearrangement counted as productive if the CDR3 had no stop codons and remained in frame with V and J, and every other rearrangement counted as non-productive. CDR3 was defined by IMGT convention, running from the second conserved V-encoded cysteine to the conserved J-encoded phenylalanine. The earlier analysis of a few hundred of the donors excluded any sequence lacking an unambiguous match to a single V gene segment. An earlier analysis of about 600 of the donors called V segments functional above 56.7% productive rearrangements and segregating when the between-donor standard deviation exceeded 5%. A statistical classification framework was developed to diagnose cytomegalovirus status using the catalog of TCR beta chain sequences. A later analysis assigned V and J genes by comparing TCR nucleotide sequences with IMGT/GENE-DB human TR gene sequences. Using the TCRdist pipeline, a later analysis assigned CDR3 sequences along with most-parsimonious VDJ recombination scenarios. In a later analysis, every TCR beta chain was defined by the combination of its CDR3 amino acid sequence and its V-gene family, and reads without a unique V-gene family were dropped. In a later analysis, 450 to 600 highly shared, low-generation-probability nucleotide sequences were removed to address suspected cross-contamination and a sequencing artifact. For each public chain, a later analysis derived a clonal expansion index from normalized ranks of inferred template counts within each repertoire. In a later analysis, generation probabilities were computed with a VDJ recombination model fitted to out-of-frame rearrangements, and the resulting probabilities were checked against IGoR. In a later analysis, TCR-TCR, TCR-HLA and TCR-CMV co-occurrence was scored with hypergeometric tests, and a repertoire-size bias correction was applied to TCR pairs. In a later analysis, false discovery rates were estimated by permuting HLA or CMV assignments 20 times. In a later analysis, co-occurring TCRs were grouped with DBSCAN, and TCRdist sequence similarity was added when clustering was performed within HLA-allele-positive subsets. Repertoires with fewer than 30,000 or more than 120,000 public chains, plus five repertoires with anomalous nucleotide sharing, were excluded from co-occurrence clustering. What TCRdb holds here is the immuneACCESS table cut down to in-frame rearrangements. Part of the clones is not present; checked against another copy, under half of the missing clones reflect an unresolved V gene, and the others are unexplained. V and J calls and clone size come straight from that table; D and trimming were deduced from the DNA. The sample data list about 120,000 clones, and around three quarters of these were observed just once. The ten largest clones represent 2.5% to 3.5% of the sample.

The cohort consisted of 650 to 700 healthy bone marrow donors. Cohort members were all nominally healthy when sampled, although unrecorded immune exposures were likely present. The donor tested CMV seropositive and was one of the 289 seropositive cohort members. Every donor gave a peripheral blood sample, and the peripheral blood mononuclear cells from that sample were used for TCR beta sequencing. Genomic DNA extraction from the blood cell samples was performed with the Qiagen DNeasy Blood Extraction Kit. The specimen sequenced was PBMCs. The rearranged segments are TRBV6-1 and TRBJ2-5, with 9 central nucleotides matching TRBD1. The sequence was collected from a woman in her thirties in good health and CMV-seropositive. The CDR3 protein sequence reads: CASSDRDRVWETQYF. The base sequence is TGTGCCAGCAGTGACCGGGACAGGGTCTGGGAGACCCAGTACTTC.